Sequencing of this TCR beta chain was carried out in a study of T cells after somatic rescue of genetic block. The data were produced by immunoSEQ multiplex PCR, yet TCRdb's version contains in-frame clones alone and is incomplete. Of tens of thousands of clones in the sample, 92% were seen once. The CDR3 totals 15 residues. V was clipped by 4 bases and J by 0 bases, with 10 bases between them. Germline V gene lookup returns CDR1 MNHNS and CDR2 SASEGT. Sequenced material: peripheral blood mononuclear cells (PBMCs). The chain combines TRBV6-1 with TRBJ2-1; D possibly corresponds to TRBD2 (5 bases). The clonotype comes from a man aged 40-49 years. In DNA form, the CDR3 reads TGTGCCAGCAGTGGGTCGGGGAACTCCTACAATGAGCAGTTCTTC. Encoded protein: CASSGSGNSYNEQFF.